This T cell receptor beta chain originates from a study of T cell changes during pregnancy in multiple sclerosis (dated by TCRdb to between 2018 and 2021). With regard to the full study: The study examined how the T cell repertoire changed over the course of pregnancy in women with multiple sclerosis.

A note on this clone: The specificity of this receptor is unknown. Qualities for individual bases were not recorded, and no much larger clone is one base off.

Library generation was performed with the immunoSEQ multiplex PCR assay. TCRdb holds this immuneACCESS table with in-frame rearrangements only. Some clones are missing; in checked studies, unresolved V genes explain under half, and the rest has no known cause. This sample is represented by roughly 71,000 clones; around nine tenths of them were singletons. Together, the top ten hold around 1.6% of the sample. The CDR3 has 15 amino acids, counting the end cysteine and phenylalanine. The CDR3 DNA has 45 bases and is translated from base 1. Between the V and J ends, shortened by 3 bases and 0 bases respectively, the junction contains 11 bases. CDR1 and CDR2 were assigned from the germline V gene as SGHRS and YFSETQ.

The TCR comes from a female donor in good health, enrolled as a control in a pregnancy study. The sample consisted of peripheral blood, taken in the first trimester of pregnancy. The chain joins TRBV5-1 to TRBJ2-3; the D segment cannot be called with confidence. CDR3 loop: CASSSQRPSTDTQYF. DNA sequence: TGCGCCAGCAGCTCCCAGCGACCTAGCACAGATACGCAGTATTTT.